This paragraph reports one T cell receptor beta chain. The target antigen is unknown. PCR primers comprised 60 Vbeta and 13 Jbeta primers. The table came from immunoSEQ multiplex PCR; TCRdb's copy has only in-frame clones and leaves some out. The sample totals 200,000 to 250,000 clones; its top ten clones hold about 0.9%. This entry comes from a study of cytomegalovirus exposure and HLA in healthy donors. Study-level information: An earlier analysis found roughly 100 million unique TCR beta sequences from roughly 170 million T cells.

Study-wide results and limits: What a later analysis reportedly showed was that an Asian-associated ancestry cluster had fewer N-insertions than the roughly 670-donor mean. Reportedly, HLA-A and HLA-B alleles of most subjects were accurately predicted from TCR beta.

The specimen was PBMCs. The sequence was collected from a woman younger than 45 in good health and CMV-seropositive.

The CDR3 here is CASSMTGYSNQPQHF. The CDR3 nucleotides read TGTGCCAGTAGTATGACCGGGTATAGCAATCAGCCCCAGCATTTT. The chain employs TRBV19 and TRBJ1-5; D ambiguous. Trimming removed 3 bases from V and 0 bases from J, with 9 bases in between. The CDR3 runs to 15 residues. Germline CDR1 and CDR2: LNHDA and SQIVND (reference sequence). Full variable domain (outside the CDR3, taken from reference TRBV19 and TRBJ1-5): DGGITQSPKYLFRKEGQNVTLSCEQNLNHDAMYWYRQDPGQGLRLIYYSQIVNDFQKGDIAEGYSVSREKKESFPLTVTSAQKNPTAFYLCASSMTGYSNQPQHFGDGTRLSIL.